This T cell receptor beta chain derives from a study of cytomegalovirus exposure and HLA in healthy donors (dated by TCRdb to the late 2010s). About the full investigation: An earlier analysis of roughly 570 of the donors reported 276 Gb of sequence data and 117 million unique TCR beta sequences obtained from 180 million or so T cells. Among the 398 genotyped donors, about 83% belonged to the genetic ancestry cluster associated with self-reported Caucasian donors. The study was designed to test whether signatures of past pathogen exposure could be identified by cataloging public T cell receptors. Roughly five DR-DQ haplotypes were treated as single units for association and clustering because of strong linkage in the cohort. In a later genetic analysis, genome-wide SNP genotypes for about three fifths of the roughly 670 donors were used, and that subset was treated as a discovery cohort. To study patterns of TCR occurrence, a later analysis re-analyzed previously published TCR beta repertoires from around 670 donors and added high-resolution HLA genotyping. In the later analysis, no new phenotypic data were used to find candidate immune exposures; instead, reliance was placed on TCR beta sequences and their occurrence across donors. To decide whether each TCR beta V gene segment behaved as functional or pseudogenic, an earlier analysis of some 580 of the donors relied on high-throughput TCR beta sequencing. All discovery cohort repertoires had been generated using a single sequencing platform. The study combined high-throughput TCR immunosequencing, statistical association of individual TCRs with disease status, and machine learning to predict cytomegalovirus infection status. Class I and class II HLA loci were covered by the typing at four-digit resolution. The number of donors typed differed by locus, with roughly 629-640 for A, B, C, DRB1 and DQB1, around 500 for DQA1, approximately 580 for DPA1, and 450 to 480 for DPB1. In addition to the first cohort of roughly 670 subjects, a separate validation cohort of 130 or so different subjects was used. Among under 450 genotyped donors of the cohort, an average of around 240,000 unique TCR beta nucleotide sequences were sequenced per donor, approximately 20% of them non-productive. Donor age, sex, ethnicity and CMV serostatus were compiled together with the repertoire data. Approximately 310 gigabases of sequencing data and around 87 million unique TCR sequences were included in an early release covering 550 to 650 HLA-typed donors. The study used immunosequencing to profile the T cell repertoires of approximately 630 subjects and linked those repertoires to cytomegalovirus serostatus.

The cohort consisted of some 670 healthy bone marrow donors. Cohort members were all nominally healthy when sampled, although unrecorded immune exposures were likely present. The donor was CMV seropositive and belonged to the group of 250 to 300 seropositive cohort members. Every donor gave a peripheral blood sample, and the peripheral blood mononuclear cells from that sample were used for TCR beta sequencing. The Qiagen DNeasy Blood Extraction Kit was used to extract genomic DNA from the blood cell samples. Details on this clone: There is no known antigen for this receptor. Per-base qualities were not stored, and no clone one base away is much larger.

CDR1 MNHEY and CDR2 SVGAGI were looked up in the germline V gene. The CDR3 holds 13 amino acids from the cysteine to the phenylalanine. This entry keeps only the CDR3 DNA: 39 bases, framed from base 1. Trimming removed 5 bases from V and 2 bases from J; the gene matches leave 3 bases unexplained. What the work shows at the level of the full study, not this receptor alone: Most TCR sequences were observed very rarely across donors, whereas some public TCRs were present in many individuals. Linkage disequilibrium might explain the correlated functional status among segregating V segments, but an unknown experimental factor could not be ruled out. Compared with equally common non-associated chains, HLA-associated TCR beta chains in a later analysis were more clonally expanded and had lower generation probabilities. Broadly in line with IMGT annotations, most TCR beta V segments showed up in productive rearrangements about 87% or about 30% of the time in an earlier analysis of approximately 600 of the donors. At a false discovery rate of 0.05, a later analysis linked about 17,000 TCR beta sequences to specific HLA alleles. Because HLA typing was missing for some donors at each locus, association tests included only the typed subset. In a later analysis, most CMV-associated TCR beta chains were found to appear HLA-restricted, with HLA associations seemingly driven largely by CMV exposure. The sequencing pipeline was judged likely to have produced a cluster of highly shared sequence variants as a technical artifact. A total of fewer than 200 TCR beta chains were listed by the study as associated with cytomegalovirus. Because counts were too low, roughly 18 rarely observed V segments, including chromosome 9 orphons, were left out of the earlier analysis of approximately 580 of the donors. In both the original and validation cohorts, the classifier was reported to diagnose cytomegalovirus status with high specificity and sensitivity. Some IMGT-functional V segments, including TRBV6-2 and TRBV6-3, could not be told apart with the 87-base-pair reads, so those segments were excluded. In vitro tests confirmed that a few of the cytomegalovirus-associated TCR beta chains recognize cytomegalovirus antigens. The cohort was sequenced for TCR beta chains only, and without alpha or paired-chain data the features that could be detected were limited. Assigning TCR associations to individual alleles was difficult when HLA alleles, especially DR and DQ, strongly co-occurred. An association between a missense DCLRE1C variant and V-gene and J-gene trimming of TCR beta chains was found in a later genetic analysis and replicated in an independent cohort. According to a later analysis, TCR association rates differed among HLA loci, with DRB1 alleles showing the most associated TCRs and HLA-C alleles showing the fewest. In a later genetic analysis, fewer N-insertions in productive TCRs were reported among donors in an Asian-associated ancestry cluster than the roughly 640-donor mean. Immune exposure information for the cohort was limited to CMV serostatus. Sequencing depth was assumed to be roughly uniform across donors in the presence/absence analyses, though that assumption may not hold. A later analysis reported that several top co-occurrence clusters appeared linked to parvovirus B19, influenza, CMV and Epstein-Barr virus. A further reported finding was that TCR beta sequences accurately predicted the HLA-A and HLA-B alleles for most subjects in the first cohort. The authors suggested that the approach could potentially be extended to other disease states and immunological phenotypes.

The library was prepared using the immunoSEQ multiplex PCR assay. For the multiplex PCR, a mixture combining 60 forward primers for TCR Vbeta segments and 13 reverse primers for TCR Jbeta segments was used. The CDR3 region of rearranged TCR beta genes was amplified from genomic DNA by a multiplex PCR assay. The amplified TCR beta libraries were sequenced on the Illumina HiSeq System as 87-base-pair reads. On the study's bioinformatics: A later analysis counted tens of millions of unique TCR beta chains across the 640 or so repertoires, and approximately 11 million of these chains were shared by at least two donors. A nearest-neighbor algorithm error-corrected the raw reads and collapsed the reads into unique sequences, merging closely related sequences to remove PCR and sequencing errors. CDR3 sequences were aligned to IMGT reference sequences to assign V, D and J gene segments. For a sequence to be retained, a match of at least six nucleotides was required to both a V gene segment and a J gene segment. A rearrangement was called productive if the CDR3 had no stop codons and remained in frame with V and J, and every other rearrangement was called non-productive. CDR3 was defined by IMGT convention, running from the second conserved V-encoded cysteine to the conserved J-encoded phenylalanine. In an earlier analysis of roughly 580 of the donors, sequences lacking an unambiguous match to a single V gene segment were excluded. In an earlier analysis of a few hundred of the donors, a V segment was called functional when productive rearrangements were above 56.7%, and segregating when the standard deviation between donors exceeded 5%. A statistical classification framework was built for diagnosing cytomegalovirus status from the catalog of TCR beta chain sequences. V and J gene assignment, in a later analysis, came from comparing TCR nucleotide sequences with IMGT/GENE-DB human TR gene sequences. In a later analysis, CDR3 sequences and most-parsimonious VDJ recombination scenarios were assigned using the TCRdist pipeline. In a later analysis, every TCR beta chain was defined by the combination of its CDR3 amino acid sequence and its V-gene family, and reads without a unique V-gene family were dropped. To address suspected cross-contamination and a sequencing artifact, a later analysis removed roughly 640 highly shared, low-generation-probability nucleotide sequences. In a later analysis, a clonal expansion index was calculated for each public chain from normalized within-repertoire ranks of inferred template counts. A later analysis computed generation probabilities with a VDJ recombination model fitted to out-of-frame rearrangements, and checked the results against IGoR. Hypergeometric tests were used in a later analysis to score TCR-TCR, TCR-HLA and TCR-CMV co-occurrence, with a repertoire-size bias correction applied to the TCR pairs. False discovery rates were estimated in a later analysis by permuting HLA or CMV assignments 20 times. In a later analysis, co-occurring TCRs were grouped with DBSCAN, and TCRdist sequence similarity was added when clustering was performed within HLA-allele-positive subsets. Repertoires with fewer than 30,000 or more than 120,000 public chains were left out of co-occurrence clustering, as were about 5 repertoires with anomalous nucleotide sharing. TCRdb carries this immuneACCESS record with in-frame sequences only. Its versions omit some clonotypes, under half of them owing to an unresolved V gene in the studies checked, with the rest unexplained. V and J calls and clone size follow that table, whereas D and trimming were derived from the DNA. This sample gives 150,000 to 200,000 clones in total; 70% to 85% of them show up just once. More than 3% of the sample goes to the ten largest clones.

The sequence was collected from a man in his forties in good health and CMV-seropositive. In this chain, TRBV6-5 is recombined with TRBJ2-7; 7 bases in the junction line up with TRBD1. The sequenced material came from PBMCs. In nucleotides, the sequence is TGTGCCAGCAGTGAACAGGGGCCCTACGAGCAGTACTTC. Its protein is CASSEQGPYEQYF.